This T cell receptor beta chain was documented in a study of shared clonotypes between healthy human individuals. The CDR3 spans 13 residues. With 7 bases removed from V and 1 base from J, the gap between germline ends came to 11 bases. CDR1 is SNHLY, CDR2 FYNNEI, per germline. The CD8 memory fraction combined CD45RO+ cells with TemRA cells (CCR7-negative CD45RA+). This clone has at least ten counts. Produced via immunoSEQ multiplex PCR; TCRdb's table is partial and in-frame only. The sample comprises about 100,000 clones, 68% of which are singletons, and about 24% rests with the top ten. The sequence came from a woman aged 30 to 39 in good health. The V and J genes are TRBV2 and TRBJ2-7, with D tentatively TRBD2 (5 bases). Material: memory CD8+ T cells sorted from blood. The sample's subset: CD45RO+ cells pooled with CCR7-negative TemRA cells. The DNA of the CDR3 is TGTGCCAGCATGAGGGCAGGATCCTACGAGCAGTACTTC. It codes for CASMRAGSYEQYF.